One sample yielded the 20 T cell receptor beta chains listed below, sequenced in a study of blood T cell repertoires in COVID-19. The protocol was immunoSEQ multiplex PCR, while the TCRdb copy is restricted to in-frame clones and leaves out a portion. There are 95,000 to 150,000 clones in the sample; 80% occur only once, and 16% lies in the top ten. What was sequenced was peripheral blood. The origin of the receptors is a man aged 55-75 years with active or convalescent COVID-19.

The chain recombines TRBV7-2 with TRBJ1-5, with a weak D call TRBD1 (5 bases). Germline V gene data show CDR1 as SGHTA and CDR2 as FQGNSA. The CDR3 has 16 amino acids. V shed 4 bases and J shed 2 bases, with 15 bases lying between them. The CDR3 sequence: CASSSRGGGGNQPQHF. CDR3 DNA: TGTGCCAGCAGCTCCCGGGGGGGAGGAGGCAATCAGCCCCAGCATTTT. The complete variable domain, with remaining parts taken from reference TRBV7-2 and TRBJ1-5, reads GAGVSQSPSNKVTEKGKDVELRCDPISGHTALYWYRQSLGQGLEFLIYFQGNSAPDKSGLPSDRFSAERTGGSVSTLTIQRTQQEDSAVYLCASSSRGGGGNQPQHFGDGTRLSIL.

The chain links TRBV6-2 or TRBV6-3 to TRBJ2-1; 7 nucleotides agree with TRBD2. Germline V gene data show CDR1 as MNHEY and CDR2 as SVGEGT. CDR3 length equals 16 residues. Unmatched junction bases numbered 12, after V lost 4 bases and J lost 6 bases. The CDR3 region is CASSSFSAGKLNEQFF. CDR3 DNA sequence: TGTGCCAGCAGTTCTTTCTCAGCGGGAAAGCTCAATGAGCAGTTCTTC.

The V and J genes are TRBV4-1 and TRBJ1-1; possibly TRBD1 for D (6 bases). V lost 0 bases to trimming and J lost 3 bases, with 11 bases between them. Germline V lookup: CDR1 MGHRA, CDR2 YSYEKL. CDR3 length: 15 amino acids. The CDR3 protein is CASSQDPWTDTEAFF. CDR3 sequence (DNA): TGCGCCAGCAGCCAAGATCCGTGGACAGACACTGAAGCTTTCTTT.

The chain couples TRBV7-9 to TRBJ2-1; 9 bases match TRBD2. Germline V gene data show CDR1 as SEHNR and CDR2 as FQNEAQ (reference sequence). The J segment lost 6 bases and the V segment lost 3 bases, leaving 6 bases of the junction unmatched. The CDR3 runs 15 residues. The CDR3 DNA follows: TGTGCCAGCAGCTTTGGTACTAGCGGGCCCAATGAGCAGTTCTTC. Translation gives CASSFGTSGPNEQFF.

This chain links TRBV3-1 (or the pseudogene TRBV3-2) with TRBJ1-2; TRBD1 matches at 8 bases. The CDR3 spans 21 residues. V shed 4 bases, J shed 0 bases, and the junction held 22 bases outside the gene matches. Looked up from germline, CDR1 is LGHDT and CDR2 is YNNKEL (reference sequence). The CDR3 nucleotides read TGTGCCAGCAGCCTCGCGGGGACAGGCGTAGATACACACAAATCTAACTATGGCTACACCTTC. This translates into CASSLAGTGVDTHKSNYGYTF.

The chain employs TRBV19 and TRBJ1-5, with 7 bases aligning to TRBD1. The CDR3 totals 15 residues. Germline V gives CDR1 LNHDA, CDR2 SQIVND (reference sequence). With 7 bases clipped from V and 5 bases from J, the junction kept 11 bases outside the gene matches. DNA for the CDR3: TGTGCCAGTACCCCAGGGGGTTTCGCGGATCAGCCCCAGCATTTT. The encoded protein is CASTPGGFADQPQHF.

The V call is TRBV27, the J call TRBJ2-2, with D tentatively TRBD2 (5 bases). Germline V gene data show CDR1 as MNHEY and CDR2 as SMNVEV (reference sequence). There are 14 residues in the CDR3. V was clipped by 3 bases and J by 5 bases, with 10 bases between them. CDR3 protein: CASSFGIQTGELFF. The CDR3 bases are TGTGCCAGCAGTTTCGGGATTCAAACCGGGGAGCTGTTTTTT.

This clone has more than one count but fewer than ten. The gene calls are TRBV2 and TRBJ1-1, with 9 bases identical to TRBD1. The CDR3 has 15 amino acids. V gave up 4 bases and J gave up 2 bases; unmatched junction bases: 5. Germline loops: CDR1 SNHLY, CDR2 FYNNEI. CDR3 sequence: CASSARTGANTEAFF. The CDR3 nucleotides are TGTGCCAGCAGTGCCCGGACAGGGGCAAACACTGAAGCTTTCTTT.

V usage is TRBV29-1 and J usage is TRBJ2-3, with a tentative D call TRBD1 (5 bases). V lost 0 bases and J 7 bases, leaving 20 bases between the germline ends. The CDR3 totals 16 residues. Germline V lookup: CDR1 SQVTM, CDR2 ANQGSEA. CDR3 DNA: TGCAGCGTTGAAGAGGGGCGACTTTCCATAGTGAATACGCAGTATTTT. It translates to CSVEEGRLSIVNTQYF.

This clone occurred many times. The V and J genes are TRBV25-1 and TRBJ1-6; TRBD1 might be the D (6 bases). The CDR3 has 15 amino acids. Per germline, CDR1 MGHDK and CDR2 SYGVNS. The V end was cut by 7 bases, the J end by 5 bases, with 15 bases between. CDR3: CASTASGTNNSPLHF. The CDR3, as DNA: TGTGCCAGCACCGCGTCGGGGACAAATAATTCACCCCTCCACTTT.

The rearrangement uses TRBV30 and TRBJ1-5, with D possibly matching TRBD1 (5 bases). The CDR3 is made up of 13 amino acids. V lost 4 bases, J lost 6 bases, and 13 bases lay in between. Germline CDR1 reads GTSNPN; CDR2 reads SVGIG (reference sequence). The CDR3 nucleotides are TGTGCCTGGAACCCGCAGGGCGGTCAGCCCCAGCATTTT. As protein: CAWNPQGGQPQHF.

The DNA for the CDR3 is TGTGCCAGTAGTCCCCCGGGACAGGGAGGCACTGAAGCTTTCTTT. This gives the protein CASSPPGQGGTEAFF. The chain couples TRBV19 to TRBJ1-1; TRBD1 aligns across 9 bases. V lost 5 bases and J lost 4; bases outside the gene matches: 8. Germline assignment: CDR1 LNHDA and CDR2 SQIVND (reference sequence). The CDR3 contains 15 residues.

The V and J genes are TRBV28 and TRBJ2-6, with 7 positions matching TRBD1. Germline V lookup: CDR1 MDHEN, CDR2 SYDVKM. This CDR3 spans 17 amino acids. Unmatched junction bases numbered 7, after V lost 1 base and J lost 4 bases. CDR3 nucleotide sequence: TGTGCCAGCAGTTTATTTGCCACAGGGGACGGGGCCAACGTCCTGACTTTC. This gives the protein CASSLFATGDGANVLTF.

This clone was recorded once. The V gene is TRBV12-3 or TRBV12-4, the J gene TRBJ1-2, with 8 bases that match TRBD1. CDR3 length equals 13 residues. V shed 6 bases, J shed 5 bases, and the junction held 5 bases outside the gene matches. CDR3 region: CASSQTGEYGYTF. CDR3 DNA: TGTGCCAGCAGCCAGACAGGGGAGTATGGCTACACCTTC.

The chain recombines TRBV18 with TRBJ2-3; 7 positions agree with TRBD2. Germline trimming cut 1 base from V and 1 base from J; bases unmatched to any gene: 11. The germline V gene encodes CDR1 KGHSH and CDR2 LQKENI. The CDR3 has 18 residues. CDR3 sequence: CASSPQTRLAEGTDTQYF. Here the CDR3 DNA reads TGTGCCAGCTCACCACAAACAAGGCTAGCGGAGGGCACAGATACGCAGTATTTT.

V is TRBV11-2 and J is TRBJ2-5; TRBD1 agrees at 9 bases. The V and J ends lost 4 bases and 5 bases, in that order; junction bases with no gene match: 11. The CDR3 sequence is 16 residues long. Per germline, CDR1 SGHAT and CDR2 FQNNGV. The CDR3 DNA reads TGTGCCAGCAGCTCACCCCCGGGACAGGGCTGGGAGACCCAGTACTTC. The encoded protein is CASSSPPGQGWETQYF.

By proportion, this clone is medium-sized (0.01 to 0.1%). The chain links TRBV27 to TRBJ2-1; TRBD2 is a possible D gene (6 bases). Between the trimmed V and J ends, which lost 8 bases and 6 bases, there was a span of 17 bases. CDR1 MNHEY and CDR2 SMNVEV come from the germline V gene (reference sequence). The length of the CDR3 is 14 residues. The CDR3 sequence is CASAGRGTANEQFF. In nucleotides, the CDR3 is TGTGCCAGCGCCGGGAGAGGGACTGCCAATGAGCAGTTCTTC.

This chain links TRBV7-2 with TRBJ2-4; D is ambiguous. Germline CDR1 reads SGHTA; CDR2 reads FQGNSA. The CDR3 covers 14 residues. V was trimmed by 5 bases and J by 1 base, leaving 9 bases between them. The CDR3 is CASSISTAKNIQYF. DNA of the CDR3: TGTGCCAGCAGCATCAGTACGGCCAAAAACATTCAGTACTTC.

V is TRBV24-1 and J is TRBJ2-1, with TRBD1 matching 7 bases. Germline V gene data show CDR1 as KGHDR and CDR2 as SFDVKD. The V segment lost 7 bases and the J segment 0 bases; nucleotides outside the gene matches: 2. This CDR3 has 14 amino acids. CDR3 loop: CATRQGPSYNEQFF. In DNA form, the CDR3 reads TGTGCCACCAGACAGGGGCCCTCCTACAATGAGCAGTTCTTC.

CDR3 DNA: TGTGCCAGCAGCTTATCCGGGACAGGGAACACCGGGGAGCTGTTTTTT. Encoded protein: CASSLSGTGNTGELFF. J is TRBJ2-2 and V is TRBV5-5, with 8 bases identical to TRBD1. This CDR3 spans 16 amino acids. From germline, CDR1 is SGHKS and CDR2 YYEKEE (reference sequence). Trimming cost V 2 bases and J 1 base; bases outside gene matches: 4.